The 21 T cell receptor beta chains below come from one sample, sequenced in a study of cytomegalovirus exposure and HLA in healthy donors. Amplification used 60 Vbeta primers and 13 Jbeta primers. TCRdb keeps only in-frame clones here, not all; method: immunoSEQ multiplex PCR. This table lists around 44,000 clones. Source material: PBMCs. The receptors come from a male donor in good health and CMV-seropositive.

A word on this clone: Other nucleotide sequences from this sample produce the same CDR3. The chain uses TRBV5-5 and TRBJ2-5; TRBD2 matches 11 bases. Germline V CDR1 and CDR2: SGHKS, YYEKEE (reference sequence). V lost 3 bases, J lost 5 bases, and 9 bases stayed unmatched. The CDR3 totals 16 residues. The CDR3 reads CASSWDVAGGLETQYF. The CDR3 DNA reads TGTGCCAGCAGCTGGGATGTAGCGGGGGGGCTCGAGACCCAGTACTTC. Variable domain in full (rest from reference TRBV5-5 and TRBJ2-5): DAGVTQSPTHLIKTRGQQVTLRCSPISGHKSVSWYQQVLGQGPQFIFQYYEKEERGRGNFPDRFSARQFPNYSSELNVNALLLGDSALYLCASSWDVAGGLETQYFGPGTRLLVL.

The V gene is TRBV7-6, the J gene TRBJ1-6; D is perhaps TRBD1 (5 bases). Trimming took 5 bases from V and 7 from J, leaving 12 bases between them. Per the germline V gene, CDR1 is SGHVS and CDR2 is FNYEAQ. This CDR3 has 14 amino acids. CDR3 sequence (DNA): TGTGCCAGCAGCCCTCCGGGGGGGAATTCACCCCTCCACTTT. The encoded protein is CASSPPGGNSPLHF.

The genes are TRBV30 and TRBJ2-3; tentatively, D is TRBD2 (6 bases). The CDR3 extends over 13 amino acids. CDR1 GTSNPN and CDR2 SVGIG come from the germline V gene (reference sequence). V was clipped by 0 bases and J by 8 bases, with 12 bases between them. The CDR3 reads CAWSVQDGSTQYF. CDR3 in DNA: TGTGCCTGGAGTGTACAGGACGGGAGTACGCAGTATTTT.

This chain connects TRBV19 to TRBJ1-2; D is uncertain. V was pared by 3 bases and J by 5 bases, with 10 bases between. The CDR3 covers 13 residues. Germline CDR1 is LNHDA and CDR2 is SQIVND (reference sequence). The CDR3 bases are TGTGCCAGTAGTATCCGAGAACCTTATGGCTACACCTTC. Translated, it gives CASSIREPYGYTF.

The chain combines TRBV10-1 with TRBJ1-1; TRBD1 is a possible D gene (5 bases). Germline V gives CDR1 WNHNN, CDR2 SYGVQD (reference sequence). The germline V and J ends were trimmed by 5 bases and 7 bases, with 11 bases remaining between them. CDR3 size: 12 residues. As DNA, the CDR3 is TGCGCCAGCAGTCTCAGGGTCGGTGAAGCTTTCTTT. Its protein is CASSLRVGEAFF.

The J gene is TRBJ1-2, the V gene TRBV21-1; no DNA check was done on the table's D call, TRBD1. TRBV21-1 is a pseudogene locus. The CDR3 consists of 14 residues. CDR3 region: CASSKGQGIYGYTF. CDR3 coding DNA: TGTGCCAGCAGCAAAGGACAGGGAATCTATGGCTACACCTTC.

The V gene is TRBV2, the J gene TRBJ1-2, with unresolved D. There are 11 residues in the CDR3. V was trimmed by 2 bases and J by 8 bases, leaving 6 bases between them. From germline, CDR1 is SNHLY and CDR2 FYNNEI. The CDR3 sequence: CASSEYGGYTF. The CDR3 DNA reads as TGTGCCAGCAGTGAATACGGGGGCTACACCTTC. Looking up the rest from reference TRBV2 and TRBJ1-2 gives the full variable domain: EPEVTQTPSHQVTQMGQEVILRCVPISNHLYFYWYRQILGQKVEFLVSFYNNEISEKSEIFDDQFSVERPDGSNFTLKIRSTKLEDSAMYFCASSEYGGYTFGSGTRLTVV.

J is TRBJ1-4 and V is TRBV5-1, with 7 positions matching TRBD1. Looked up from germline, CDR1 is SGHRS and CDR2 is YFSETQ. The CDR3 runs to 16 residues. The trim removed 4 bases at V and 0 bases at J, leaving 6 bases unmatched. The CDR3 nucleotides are TGCGCCAGCAGCCCGGGCGGGACAGCAACTAATGAAAAACTGTTTTTT. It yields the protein CASSPGGTATNEKLFF.

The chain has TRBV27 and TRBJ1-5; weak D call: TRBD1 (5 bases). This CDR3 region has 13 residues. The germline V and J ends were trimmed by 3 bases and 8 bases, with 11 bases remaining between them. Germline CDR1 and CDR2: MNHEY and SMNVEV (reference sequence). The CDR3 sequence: CASSLGGYKPQHF. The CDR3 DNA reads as TGTGCCAGCAGTTTGGGGGGATATAAGCCCCAGCATTTT.

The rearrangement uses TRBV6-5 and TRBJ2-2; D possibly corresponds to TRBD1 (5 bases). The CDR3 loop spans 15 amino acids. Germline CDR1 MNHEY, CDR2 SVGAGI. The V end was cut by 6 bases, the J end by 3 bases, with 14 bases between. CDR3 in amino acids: CASSRDRFDTGELFF. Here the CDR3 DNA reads TGTGCCAGCAGCCGTGACAGATTCGACACCGGGGAGCTGTTTTTT.

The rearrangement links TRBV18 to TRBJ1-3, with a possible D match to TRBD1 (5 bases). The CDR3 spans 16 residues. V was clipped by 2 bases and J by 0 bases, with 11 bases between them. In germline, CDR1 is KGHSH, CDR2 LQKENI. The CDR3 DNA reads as TGTGCCAGCTCACCAGTATCAGGGCACTCTGGAAACACCATATATTTT. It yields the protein CASSPVSGHSGNTIYF.

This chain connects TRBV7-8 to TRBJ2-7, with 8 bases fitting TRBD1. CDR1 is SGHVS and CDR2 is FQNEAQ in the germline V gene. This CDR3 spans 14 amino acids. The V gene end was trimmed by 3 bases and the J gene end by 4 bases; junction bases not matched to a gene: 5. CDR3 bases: TGTGCCAGCAGCTTCCAGGGGGCTACTTACGAGCAGTACTTC. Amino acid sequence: CASSFQGATYEQYF.

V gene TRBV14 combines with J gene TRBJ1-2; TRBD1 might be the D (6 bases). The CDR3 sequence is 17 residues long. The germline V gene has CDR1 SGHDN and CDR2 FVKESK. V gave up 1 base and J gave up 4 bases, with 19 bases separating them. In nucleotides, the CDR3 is TGTGCCAGCAGCCAAGGAGAGACAGGCGCACTAACCTATGGCTACACCTTC. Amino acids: CASSQGETGALTYGYTF.

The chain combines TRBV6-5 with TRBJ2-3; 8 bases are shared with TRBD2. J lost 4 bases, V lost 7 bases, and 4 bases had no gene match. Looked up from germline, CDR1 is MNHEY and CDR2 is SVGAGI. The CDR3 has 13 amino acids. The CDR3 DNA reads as TGTGCCAGCACGGGGGGGCGCGCAGATACGCAGTATTTT. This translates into CASTGGRADTQYF.

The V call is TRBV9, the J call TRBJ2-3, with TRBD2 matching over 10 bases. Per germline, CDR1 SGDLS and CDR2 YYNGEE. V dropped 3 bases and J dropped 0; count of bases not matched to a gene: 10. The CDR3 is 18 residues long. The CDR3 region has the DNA TGTGCCAGCAGCGAGCCCGGGACTAGCGTTCCTAGCACAGATACGCAGTATTTT. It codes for CASSEPGTSVPSTDTQYF.

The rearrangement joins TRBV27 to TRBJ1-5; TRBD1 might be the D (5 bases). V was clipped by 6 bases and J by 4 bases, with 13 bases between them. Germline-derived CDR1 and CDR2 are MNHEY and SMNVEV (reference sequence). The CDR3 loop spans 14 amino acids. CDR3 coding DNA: TGTGCCAGCAGCCGGGGGTGGGGGAATCAGCCCCAGCATTTT. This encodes CASSRGWGNQPQHF.

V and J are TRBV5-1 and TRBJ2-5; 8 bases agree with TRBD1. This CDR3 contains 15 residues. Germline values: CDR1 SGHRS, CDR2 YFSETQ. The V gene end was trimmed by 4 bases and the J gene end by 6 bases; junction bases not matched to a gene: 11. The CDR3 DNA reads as TGCGCCAGCAGCACCCCGGACAGGGAAGGGAAGACCCAGTACTTC. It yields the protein CASSTPDREGKTQYF.

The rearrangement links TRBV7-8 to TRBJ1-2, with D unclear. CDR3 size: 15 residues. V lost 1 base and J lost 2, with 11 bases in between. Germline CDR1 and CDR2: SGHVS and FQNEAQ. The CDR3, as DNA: TGTGCCAGCAGCTTAGAAGGCAGGATAAACTATGGCTACACCTTC. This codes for CASSLEGRINYGYTF. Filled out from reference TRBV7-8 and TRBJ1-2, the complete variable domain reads GAGVSQSPRYKVAKRGQDVALRCDPISGHVSLFWYQQALGQGPEFLTYFQNEAQLDKSGLPSDRFFAERPEGSVSTLKIQRTQQEDSAVYLCASSLEGRINYGYTFGSGTRLTVV.

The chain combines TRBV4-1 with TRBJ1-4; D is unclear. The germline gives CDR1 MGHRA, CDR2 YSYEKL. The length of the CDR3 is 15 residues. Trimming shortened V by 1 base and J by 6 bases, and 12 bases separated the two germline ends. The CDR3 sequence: CASSQGGAVYEKLFF. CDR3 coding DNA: TGCGCCAGCAGCCAAGGAGGTGCCGTTTATGAAAAACTGTTTTTT.

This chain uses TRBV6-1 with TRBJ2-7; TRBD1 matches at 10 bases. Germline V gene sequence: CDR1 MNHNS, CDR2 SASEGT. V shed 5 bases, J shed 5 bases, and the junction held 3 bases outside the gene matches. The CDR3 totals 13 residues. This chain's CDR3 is CASSPGQGNEQYF. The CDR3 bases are TGTGCCAGCAGTCCGGGACAGGGGAACGAGCAGTACTTC.

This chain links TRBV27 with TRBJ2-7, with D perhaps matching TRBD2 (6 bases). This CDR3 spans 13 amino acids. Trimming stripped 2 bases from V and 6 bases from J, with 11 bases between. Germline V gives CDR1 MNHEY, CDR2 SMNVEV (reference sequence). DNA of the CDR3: TGTGCCAGCAGTTTAGGACTATCCCTCGAGCAGTACTTC. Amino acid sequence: CASSLGLSLEQYF.